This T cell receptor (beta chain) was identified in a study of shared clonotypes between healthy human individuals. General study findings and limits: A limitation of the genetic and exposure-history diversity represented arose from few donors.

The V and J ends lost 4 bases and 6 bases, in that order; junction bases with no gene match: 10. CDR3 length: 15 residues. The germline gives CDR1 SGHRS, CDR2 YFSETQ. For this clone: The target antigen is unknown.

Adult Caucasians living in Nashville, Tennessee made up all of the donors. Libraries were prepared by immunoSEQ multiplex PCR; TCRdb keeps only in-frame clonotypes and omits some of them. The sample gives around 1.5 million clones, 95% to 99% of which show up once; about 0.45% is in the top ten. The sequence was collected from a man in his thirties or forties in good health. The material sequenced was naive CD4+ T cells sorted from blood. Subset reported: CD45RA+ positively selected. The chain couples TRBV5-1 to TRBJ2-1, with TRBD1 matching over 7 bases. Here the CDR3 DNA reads TGCGCCAGCAGCCGTGACAGGGATCCCTTCAATGAGCAGTTCTTC. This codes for CASSRDRDPFNEQFF. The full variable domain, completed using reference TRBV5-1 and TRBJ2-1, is KAGVTQTPRYLIKTRGQQVTLSCSPISGHRSVSWYQQTPGQGLQFLFEYFSETQRNKGNFPGRFSGRQFSNSRSEMNVSTLELGDSALYLCASSRDRDPFNEQFFGPGTRLTVL.